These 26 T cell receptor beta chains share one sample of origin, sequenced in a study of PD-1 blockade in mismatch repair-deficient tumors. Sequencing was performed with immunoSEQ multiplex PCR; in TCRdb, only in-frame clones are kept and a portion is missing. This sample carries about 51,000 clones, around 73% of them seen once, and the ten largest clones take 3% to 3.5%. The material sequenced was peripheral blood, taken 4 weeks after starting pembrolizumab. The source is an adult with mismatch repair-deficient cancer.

CDR3 sequence reads: CASRKRGVDEKLFF. In nucleotides, the CDR3 is TGTGCCAGTAGAAAAAGAGGGGTTGATGAAAAACTGTTTTTT. V and J are TRBV19 and TRBJ1-4; tentative D call: TRBD1 (5 bases). The CDR3 is 14 amino acids. Germline CDR1 is LNHDA and CDR2 is SQIVND (reference sequence). The V end was cut by 6 bases, the J end by 6 bases, with 14 bases between.

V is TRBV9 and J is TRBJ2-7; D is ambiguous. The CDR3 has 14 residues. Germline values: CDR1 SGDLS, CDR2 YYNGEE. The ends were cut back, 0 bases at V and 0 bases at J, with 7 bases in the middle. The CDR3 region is CASSVEVNSYEQYF. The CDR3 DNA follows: TGTGCCAGCAGCGTAGAGGTGAACTCCTACGAGCAGTACTTC.

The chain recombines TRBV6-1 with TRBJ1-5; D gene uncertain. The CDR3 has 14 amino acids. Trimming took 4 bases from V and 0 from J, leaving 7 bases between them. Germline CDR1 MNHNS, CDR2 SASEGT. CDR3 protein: CASSVGYSNQPQHF. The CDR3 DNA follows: TGTGCCAGCAGTGTTGGGTATAGCAATCAGCCCCAGCATTTT.

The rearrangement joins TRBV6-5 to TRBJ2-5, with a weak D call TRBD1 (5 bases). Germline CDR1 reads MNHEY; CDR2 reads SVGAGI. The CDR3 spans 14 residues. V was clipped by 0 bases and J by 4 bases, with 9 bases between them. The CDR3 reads CASSYSIGAETQYF. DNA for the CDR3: TGTGCCAGCAGTTACTCGATTGGGGCAGAGACCCAGTACTTC.

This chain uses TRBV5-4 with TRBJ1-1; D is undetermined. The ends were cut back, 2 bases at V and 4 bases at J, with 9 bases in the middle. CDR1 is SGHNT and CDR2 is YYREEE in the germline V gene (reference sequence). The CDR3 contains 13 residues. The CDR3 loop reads CASSFSVGTEAFF. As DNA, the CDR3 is TGTGCCAGCAGCTTTTCAGTTGGCACTGAAGCTTTCTTT.

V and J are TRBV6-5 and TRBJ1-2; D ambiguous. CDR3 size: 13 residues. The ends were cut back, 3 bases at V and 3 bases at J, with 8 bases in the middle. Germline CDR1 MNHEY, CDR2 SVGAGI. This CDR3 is CASSYSGYYGYTF. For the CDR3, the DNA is TGTGCCAGCAGTTATTCGGGGTACTATGGCTACACCTTC.

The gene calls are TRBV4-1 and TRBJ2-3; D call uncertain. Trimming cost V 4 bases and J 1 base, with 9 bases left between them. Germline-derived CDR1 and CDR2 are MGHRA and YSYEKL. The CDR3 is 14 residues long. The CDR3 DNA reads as TGCGCCAGCAGCCCGGGCTCTGGCACAGATACGCAGTATTTT. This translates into CASSPGSGTDTQYF.

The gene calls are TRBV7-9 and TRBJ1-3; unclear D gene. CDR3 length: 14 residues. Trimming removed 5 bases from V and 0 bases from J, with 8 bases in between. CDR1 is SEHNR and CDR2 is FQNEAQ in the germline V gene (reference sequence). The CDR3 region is CASSKDNSGNTIYF. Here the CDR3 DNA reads TGTGCCAGCAGCAAAGACAACTCTGGAAACACCATATATTTT. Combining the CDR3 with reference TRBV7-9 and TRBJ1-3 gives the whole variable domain DTGVSQNPRHKITKRGQNVTFRCDPISEHNRLYWYRQTLGQGPEFLTYFQNEAQLEKSRLLSDRFSAERPKGSFSTLEIQRTEQGDSAMYLCASSKDNSGNTIYFGEGSWLTVV.

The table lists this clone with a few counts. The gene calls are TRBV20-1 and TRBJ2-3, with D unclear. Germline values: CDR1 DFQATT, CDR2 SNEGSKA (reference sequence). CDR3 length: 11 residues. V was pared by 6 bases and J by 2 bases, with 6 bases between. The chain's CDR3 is CSAVTTDTQYF. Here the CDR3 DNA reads TGCAGTGCCGTAACCACAGATACGCAGTATTTT.

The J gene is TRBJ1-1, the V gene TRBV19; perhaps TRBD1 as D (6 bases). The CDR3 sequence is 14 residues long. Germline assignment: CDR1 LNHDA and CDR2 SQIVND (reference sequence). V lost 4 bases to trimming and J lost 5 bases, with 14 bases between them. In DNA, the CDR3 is TGTGCCAGTAGTAACCAGGGGAGGGGTACTGAAGCTTTCTTT. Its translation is CASSNQGRGTEAFF.

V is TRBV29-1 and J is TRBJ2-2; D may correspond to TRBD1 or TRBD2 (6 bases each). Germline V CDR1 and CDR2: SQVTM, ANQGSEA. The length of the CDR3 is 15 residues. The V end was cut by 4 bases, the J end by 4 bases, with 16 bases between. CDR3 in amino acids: CSVVIPGAITGELFF. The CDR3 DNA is TGCAGCGTTGTTATTCCGGGGGCAATCACCGGGGAGCTGTTTTTT.

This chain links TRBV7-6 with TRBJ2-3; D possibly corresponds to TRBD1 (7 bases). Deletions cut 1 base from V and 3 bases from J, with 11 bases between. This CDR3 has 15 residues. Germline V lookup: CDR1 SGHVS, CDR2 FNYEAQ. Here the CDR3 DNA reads TGTGCCAGCAGCTTAGGGTCAGGGGGGACAGATACGCAGTATTTT. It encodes CASSLGSGGTDTQYF.

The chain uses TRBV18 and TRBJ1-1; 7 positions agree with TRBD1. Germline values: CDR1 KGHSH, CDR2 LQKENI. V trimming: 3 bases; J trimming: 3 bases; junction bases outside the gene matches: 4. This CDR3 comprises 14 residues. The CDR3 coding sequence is TGTGCCAGCTCACCGCAGGGGGGTGACACTGAAGCTTTCTTT. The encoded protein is CASSPQGGDTEAFF.

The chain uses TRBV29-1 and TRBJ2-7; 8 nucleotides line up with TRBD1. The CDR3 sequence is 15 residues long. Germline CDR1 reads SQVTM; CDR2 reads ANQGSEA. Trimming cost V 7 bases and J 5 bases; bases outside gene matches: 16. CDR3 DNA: TGCAGCGGCCTAAAAGGGCAGGGGGCCTGGGACGAGCAGTACTTC. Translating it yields CSGLKGQGAWDEQYF.

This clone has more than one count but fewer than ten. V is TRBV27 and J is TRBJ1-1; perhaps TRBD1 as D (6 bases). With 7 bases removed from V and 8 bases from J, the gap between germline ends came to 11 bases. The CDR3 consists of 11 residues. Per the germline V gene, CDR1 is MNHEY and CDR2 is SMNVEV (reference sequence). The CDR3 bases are TGTGCCAGCATCGAGGGGGTGGAAGCTTTCTTT. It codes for CASIEGVEAFF.

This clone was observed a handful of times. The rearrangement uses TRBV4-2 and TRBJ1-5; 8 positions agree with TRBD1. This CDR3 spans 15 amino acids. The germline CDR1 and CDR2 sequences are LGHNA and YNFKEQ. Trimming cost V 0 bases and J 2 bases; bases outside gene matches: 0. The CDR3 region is CASSQEDRGNQPQHF. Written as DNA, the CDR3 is TGTGCCAGCAGCCAAGAGGACAGGGGCAATCAGCCCCAGCATTTT.

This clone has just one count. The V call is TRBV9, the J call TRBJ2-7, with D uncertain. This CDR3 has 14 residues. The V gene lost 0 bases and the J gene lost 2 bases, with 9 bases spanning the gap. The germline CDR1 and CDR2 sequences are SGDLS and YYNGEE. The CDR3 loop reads CASSVAIETYEQYF. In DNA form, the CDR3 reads TGTGCCAGCAGCGTAGCAATTGAAACCTACGAGCAGTACTTC.

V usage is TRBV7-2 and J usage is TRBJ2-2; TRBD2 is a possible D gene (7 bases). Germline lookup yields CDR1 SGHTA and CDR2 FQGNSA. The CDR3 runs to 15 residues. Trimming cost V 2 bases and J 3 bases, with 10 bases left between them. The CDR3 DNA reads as TGTGCCAGCAGCTTACAAGGGGGGGACACCGGGGAGCTGTTTTTT. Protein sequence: CASSLQGGDTGELFF.

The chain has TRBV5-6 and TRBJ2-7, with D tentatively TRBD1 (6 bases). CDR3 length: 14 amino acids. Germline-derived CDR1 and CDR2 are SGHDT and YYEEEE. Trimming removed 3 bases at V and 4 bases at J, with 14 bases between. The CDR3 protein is CASSSITDRYEQYF. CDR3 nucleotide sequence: TGTGCCAGCAGCTCGATTACTGACAGGTACGAGCAGTACTTC.

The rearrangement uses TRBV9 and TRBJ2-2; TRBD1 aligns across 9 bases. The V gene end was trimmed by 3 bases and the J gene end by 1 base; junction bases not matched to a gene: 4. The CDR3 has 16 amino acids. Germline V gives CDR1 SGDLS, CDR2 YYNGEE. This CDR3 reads CASSATGQGNTGELFF. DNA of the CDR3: TGTGCCAGCAGCGCCACGGGACAGGGGAACACCGGGGAGCTGTTTTTT. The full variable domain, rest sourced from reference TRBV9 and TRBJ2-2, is DSGVTQTPKHLITATGQRVTLRCSPRSGDLSVYWYQQSLDQGLQFLIQYYNGEERAKGNILERFSAQQFPDLHSELNLSSLELGDSALYFCASSATGQGNTGELFFGEGSRLTVL.

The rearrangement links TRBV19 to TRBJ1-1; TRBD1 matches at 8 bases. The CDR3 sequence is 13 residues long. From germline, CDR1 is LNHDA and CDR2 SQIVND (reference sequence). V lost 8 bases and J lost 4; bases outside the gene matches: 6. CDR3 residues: CASRTTGGTEAFF. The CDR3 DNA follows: TGTGCCAGTCGAACTACAGGGGGCACTGAAGCTTTCTTT.

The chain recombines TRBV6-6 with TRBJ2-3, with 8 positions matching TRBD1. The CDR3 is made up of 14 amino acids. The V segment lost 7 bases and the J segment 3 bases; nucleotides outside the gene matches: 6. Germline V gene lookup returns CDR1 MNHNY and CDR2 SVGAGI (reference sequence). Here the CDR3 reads CASTDRAGTDTQYF. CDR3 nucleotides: TGTGCCAGCACGGACAGGGCGGGGACAGATACGCAGTATTTT.

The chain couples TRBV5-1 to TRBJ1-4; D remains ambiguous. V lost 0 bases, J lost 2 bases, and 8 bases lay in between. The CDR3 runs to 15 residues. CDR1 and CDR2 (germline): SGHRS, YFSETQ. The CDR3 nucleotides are TGCGCCAGCAGCTTGGATGGATTCACTAATGAAAAACTGTTTTTT. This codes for CASSLDGFTNEKLFF.

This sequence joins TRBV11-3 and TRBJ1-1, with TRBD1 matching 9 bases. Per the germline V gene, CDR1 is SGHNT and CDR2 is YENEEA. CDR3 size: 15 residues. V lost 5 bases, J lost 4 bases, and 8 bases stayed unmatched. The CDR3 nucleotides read TGTGCCAGCAGCCCGAGGACAGGGGAAAGCACTGAAGCTTTCTTT. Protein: CASSPRTGESTEAFF.

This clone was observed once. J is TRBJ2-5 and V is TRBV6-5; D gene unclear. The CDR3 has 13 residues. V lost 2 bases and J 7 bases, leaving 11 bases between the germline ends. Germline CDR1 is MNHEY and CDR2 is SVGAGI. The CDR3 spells CASSYGLAATQYF. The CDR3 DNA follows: TGTGCCAGCAGTTACGGTCTCGCGGCGACCCAGTACTTC.

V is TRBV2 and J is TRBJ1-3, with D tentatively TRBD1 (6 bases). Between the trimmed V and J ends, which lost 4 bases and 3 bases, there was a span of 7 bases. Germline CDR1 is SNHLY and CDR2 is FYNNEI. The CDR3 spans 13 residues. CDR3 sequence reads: CASSGTVGNTIYF. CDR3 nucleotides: TGTGCCAGCAGTGGGACAGTTGGAAACACCATATATTTT.